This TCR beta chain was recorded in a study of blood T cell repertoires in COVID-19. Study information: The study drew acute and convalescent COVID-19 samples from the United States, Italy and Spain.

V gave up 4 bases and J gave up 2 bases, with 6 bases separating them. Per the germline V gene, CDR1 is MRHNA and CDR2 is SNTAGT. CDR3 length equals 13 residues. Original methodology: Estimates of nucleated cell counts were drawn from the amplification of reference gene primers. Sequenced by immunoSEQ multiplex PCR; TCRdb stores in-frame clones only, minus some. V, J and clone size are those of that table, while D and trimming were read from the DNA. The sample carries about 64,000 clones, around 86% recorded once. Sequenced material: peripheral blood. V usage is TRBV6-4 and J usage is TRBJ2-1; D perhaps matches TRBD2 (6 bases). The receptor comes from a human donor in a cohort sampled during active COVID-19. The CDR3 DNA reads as TGTGCCAGCAGTGGGACTACCTACAATGAGCAGTTCTTC. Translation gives CASSGTTYNEQFF.